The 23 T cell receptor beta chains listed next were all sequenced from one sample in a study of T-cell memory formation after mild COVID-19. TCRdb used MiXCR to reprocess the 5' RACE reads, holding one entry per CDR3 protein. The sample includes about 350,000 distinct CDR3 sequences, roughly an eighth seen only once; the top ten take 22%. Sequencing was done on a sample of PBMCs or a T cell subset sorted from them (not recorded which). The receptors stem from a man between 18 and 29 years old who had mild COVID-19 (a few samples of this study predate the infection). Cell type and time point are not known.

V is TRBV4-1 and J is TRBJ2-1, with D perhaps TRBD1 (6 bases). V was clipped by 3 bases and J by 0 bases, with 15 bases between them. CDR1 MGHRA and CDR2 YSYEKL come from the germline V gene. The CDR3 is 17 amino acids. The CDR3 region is CASSQTNRVSSYNEQFF. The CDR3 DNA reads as TGCGCCAGCAGCCAGACTAACAGGGTAAGCTCCTACAATGAGCAGTTCTTC.

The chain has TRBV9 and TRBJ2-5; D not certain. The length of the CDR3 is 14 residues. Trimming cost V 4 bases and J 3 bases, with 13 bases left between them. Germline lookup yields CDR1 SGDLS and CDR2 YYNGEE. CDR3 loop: CASSPAHMKETQYF. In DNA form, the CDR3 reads TGTGCCAGCAGCCCAGCCCATATGAAAGAGACCCAGTACTTC.

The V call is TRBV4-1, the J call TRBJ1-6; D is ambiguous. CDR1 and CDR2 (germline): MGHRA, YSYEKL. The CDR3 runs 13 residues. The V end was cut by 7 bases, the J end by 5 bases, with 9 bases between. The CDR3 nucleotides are TGCGCCAGCATGGGAGAAGATAATTCACCCCTCCACTTT. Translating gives CASMGEDNSPLHF.

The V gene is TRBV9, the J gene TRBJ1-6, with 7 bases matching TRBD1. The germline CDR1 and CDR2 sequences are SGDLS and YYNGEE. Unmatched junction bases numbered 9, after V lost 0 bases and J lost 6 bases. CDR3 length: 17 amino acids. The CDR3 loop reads CASSVGPRPGGNSPLHF. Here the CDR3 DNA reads TGTGCCAGCAGCGTAGGGCCGAGGCCAGGGGGTAATTCACCCCTCCACTTT.

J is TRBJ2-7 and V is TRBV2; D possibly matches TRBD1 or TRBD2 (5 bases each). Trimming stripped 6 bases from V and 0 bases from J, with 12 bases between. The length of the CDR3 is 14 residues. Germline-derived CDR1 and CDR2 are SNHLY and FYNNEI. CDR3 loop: CASRGTLSSYEQYF. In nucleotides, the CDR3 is TGTGCCAGCAGGGGGACCCTAAGCTCCTACGAGCAGTACTTC.

The CDR3 bases are TGTGCCAGCAGCTCCCGACAGGGCGAGGACACCATATATTTT. Translated, it gives CASSSRQGEDTIYF. This chain joins TRBV7-8 and TRBJ1-3, with 7 bases aligning to TRBD1. CDR3 length equals 14 residues. The V gene's germline CDR1 is SGHVS and CDR2 FQNEAQ. V was pared by 4 bases and J by 8 bases, with 8 bases of the junction left unmatched.

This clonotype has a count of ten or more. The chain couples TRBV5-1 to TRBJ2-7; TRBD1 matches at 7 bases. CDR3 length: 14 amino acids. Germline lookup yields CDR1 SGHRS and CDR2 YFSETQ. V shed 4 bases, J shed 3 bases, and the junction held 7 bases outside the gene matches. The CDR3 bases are TGCGCCAGCAGCCCCCGACAGGGACACTACGAGCAGTACGTC. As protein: CASSPRQGHYEQYV.

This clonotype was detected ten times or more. The CDR3 sequence is CASSAWTGRGYTF. CDR3 sequence (DNA): TGTGCCAGCAGCGCTTGGACAGGGAGAGGCTACACCTTC. The chain carries TRBV9 and TRBJ1-2; 8 bases are a match to TRBD1. Germline CDR1 and CDR2: SGDLS and YYNGEE. V lost 3 bases to trimming and J lost 8 bases; unmatched junction nucleotides: 6. The CDR3 consists of 13 residues.

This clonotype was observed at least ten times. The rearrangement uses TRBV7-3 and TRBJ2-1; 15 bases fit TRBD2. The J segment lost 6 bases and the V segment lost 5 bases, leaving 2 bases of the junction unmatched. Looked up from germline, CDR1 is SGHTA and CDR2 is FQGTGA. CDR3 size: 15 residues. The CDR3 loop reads CASSMGLAGGNEQFF. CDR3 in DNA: TGTGCCAGCAGCATGGGACTAGCGGGGGGCAATGAGCAGTTCTTC.

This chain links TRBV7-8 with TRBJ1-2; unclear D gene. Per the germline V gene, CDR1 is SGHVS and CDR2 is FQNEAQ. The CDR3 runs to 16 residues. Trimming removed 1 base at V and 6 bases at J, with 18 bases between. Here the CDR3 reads CASSLGNWAGEDGYTF. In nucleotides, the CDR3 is TGTGCCAGCAGCTTAGGAAACTGGGCAGGTGAAGATGGCTACACCTTC.

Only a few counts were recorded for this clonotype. The CDR3 DNA is TGTGCCAGCCATCAACTAATGACCGGGGAGCTGTTTTTT. Translation: CASHQLMTGELFF. This sequence joins TRBV5-6 and TRBJ2-2; D not resolved. Germline V lookup: CDR1 SGHDT, CDR2 YYEEEE. This CDR3 spans 13 amino acids. The ends were cut back, 7 bases at V and 5 bases at J, with 12 bases in the middle.

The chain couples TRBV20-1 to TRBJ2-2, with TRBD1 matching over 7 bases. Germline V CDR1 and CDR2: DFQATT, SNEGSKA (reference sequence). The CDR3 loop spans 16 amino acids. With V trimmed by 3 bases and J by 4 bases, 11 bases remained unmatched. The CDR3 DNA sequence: TGCAGTGCTAGGCATATTACAGGGGTGGGCACCGGGGAGCTGTTTTTT. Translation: CSARHITGVGTGELFF.

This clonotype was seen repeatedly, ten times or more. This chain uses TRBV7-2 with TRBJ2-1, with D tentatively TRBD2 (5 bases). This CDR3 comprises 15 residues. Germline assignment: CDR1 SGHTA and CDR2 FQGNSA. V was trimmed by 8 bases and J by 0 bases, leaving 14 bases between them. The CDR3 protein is CASRPTGSSYNEQFF. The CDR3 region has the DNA TGTGCCAGCCGCCCCACTGGGAGCTCCTACAATGAGCAGTTCTTC.

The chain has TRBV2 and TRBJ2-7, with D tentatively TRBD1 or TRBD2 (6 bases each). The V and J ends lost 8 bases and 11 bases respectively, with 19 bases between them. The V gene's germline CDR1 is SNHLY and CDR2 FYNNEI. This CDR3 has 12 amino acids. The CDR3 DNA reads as TGTGCCAGCGGGGGGCAGTCTCCCTGGGAGTACTTC. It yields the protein CASGGQSPWEYF.

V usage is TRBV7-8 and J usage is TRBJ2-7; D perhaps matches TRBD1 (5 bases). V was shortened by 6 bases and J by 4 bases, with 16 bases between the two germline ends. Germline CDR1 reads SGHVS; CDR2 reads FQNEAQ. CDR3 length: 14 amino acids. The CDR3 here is CASRGTGPQYEQYF. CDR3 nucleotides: TGTGCCAGCAGGGGAACAGGTCCCCAATACGAGCAGTACTTC.

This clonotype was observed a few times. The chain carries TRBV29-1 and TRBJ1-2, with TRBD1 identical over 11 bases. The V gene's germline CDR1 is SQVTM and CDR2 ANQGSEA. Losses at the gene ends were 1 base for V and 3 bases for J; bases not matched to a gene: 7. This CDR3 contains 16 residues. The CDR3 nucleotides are TGCAGCGTTGAAGGGGGACAGGGGGTGGCTTACTATGGCTACACCTTC. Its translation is CSVEGGQGVAYYGYTF.

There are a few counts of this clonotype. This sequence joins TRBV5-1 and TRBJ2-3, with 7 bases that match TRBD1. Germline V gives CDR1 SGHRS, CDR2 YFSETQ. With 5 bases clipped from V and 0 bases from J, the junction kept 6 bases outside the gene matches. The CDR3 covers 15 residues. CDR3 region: CASRDGTASTDTQYF. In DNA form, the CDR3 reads TGCGCCAGCAGGGACGGGACAGCAAGCACAGATACGCAGTATTTT.

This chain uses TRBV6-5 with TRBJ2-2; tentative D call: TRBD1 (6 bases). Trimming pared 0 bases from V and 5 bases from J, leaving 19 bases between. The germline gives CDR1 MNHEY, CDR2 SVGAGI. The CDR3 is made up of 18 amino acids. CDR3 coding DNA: TGTGCCAGCAGTTACTCGATAATTCTGGGGGCGAGGACCGGGGAGCTGTTTTTT. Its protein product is CASSYSIILGARTGELFF.

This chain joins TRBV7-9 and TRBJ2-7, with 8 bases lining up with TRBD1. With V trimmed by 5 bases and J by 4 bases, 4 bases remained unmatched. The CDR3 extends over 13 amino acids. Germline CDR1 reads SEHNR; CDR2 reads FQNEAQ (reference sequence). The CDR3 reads CASSPDRVYEQYF. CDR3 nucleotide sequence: TGTGCCAGCAGCCCGGACAGGGTTTACGAGCAGTACTTC. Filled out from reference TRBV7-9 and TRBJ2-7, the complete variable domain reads DTGVSQNPRHKITKRGQNVTFRCDPISEHNRLYWYRQTLGQGPEFLTYFQNEAQLEKSRLLSDRFSAERPKGSFSTLEIQRTEQGDSAMYLCASSPDRVYEQYFGPGTRLTVT.

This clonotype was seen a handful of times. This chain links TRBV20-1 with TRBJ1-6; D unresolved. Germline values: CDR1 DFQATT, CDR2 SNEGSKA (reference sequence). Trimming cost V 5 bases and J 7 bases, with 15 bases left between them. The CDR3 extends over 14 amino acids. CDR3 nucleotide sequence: TGCAGTGCTGGGCGAACAGCGGGAAATTCACCCCTCCACTTT. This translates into CSAGRTAGNSPLHF.

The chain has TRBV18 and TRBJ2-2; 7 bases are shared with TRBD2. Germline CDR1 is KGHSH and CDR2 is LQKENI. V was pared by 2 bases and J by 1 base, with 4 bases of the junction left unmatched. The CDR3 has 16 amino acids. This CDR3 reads CASSPTGLRNTGELFF. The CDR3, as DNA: TGTGCCAGCTCACCAACGGGACTAAGGAACACCGGGGAGCTGTTTTTT. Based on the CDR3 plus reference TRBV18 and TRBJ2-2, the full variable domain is NAGVMQNPRHLVRRRGQEARLRCSPMKGHSHVYWYRQLPEEGLKFMVYLQKENIIDESGMPKERFSAEFPKEGPSILRIQQVVRGDSAAYFCASSPTGLRNTGELFFGEGSRLTVL.

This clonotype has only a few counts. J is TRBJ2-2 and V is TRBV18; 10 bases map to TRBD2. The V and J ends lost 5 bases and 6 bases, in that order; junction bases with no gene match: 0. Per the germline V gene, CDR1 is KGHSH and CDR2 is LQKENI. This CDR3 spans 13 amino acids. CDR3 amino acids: CASSGLAAGELFF. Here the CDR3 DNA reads TGTGCCAGCTCAGGACTAGCGGCCGGGGAGCTGTTTTTT.

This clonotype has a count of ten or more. CDR3 bases: TGCGCCAGCAGCTTCGCAGTTTCGGAGGATGAGCAGTTCTTC. Translating it yields CASSFAVSEDEQFF. The chain links TRBV5-1 to TRBJ2-1, with a possible D match to TRBD2 (5 bases). The CDR3 consists of 14 residues. V lost 2 bases and J lost 8, with 14 bases in between. Germline V CDR1 and CDR2: SGHRS, YFSETQ.